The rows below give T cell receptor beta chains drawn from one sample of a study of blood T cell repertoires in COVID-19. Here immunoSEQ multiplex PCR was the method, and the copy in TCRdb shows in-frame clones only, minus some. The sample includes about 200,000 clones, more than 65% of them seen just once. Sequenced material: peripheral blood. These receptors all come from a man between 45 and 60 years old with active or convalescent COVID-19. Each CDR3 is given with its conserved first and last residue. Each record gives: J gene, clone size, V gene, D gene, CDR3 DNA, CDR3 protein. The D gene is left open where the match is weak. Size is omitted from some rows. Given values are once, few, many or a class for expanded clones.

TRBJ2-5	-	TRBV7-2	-	TGTGCCAGCAGCCCCAGTCGTTCGGAGACCCAGTACTTC	CASSPSRSETQYF
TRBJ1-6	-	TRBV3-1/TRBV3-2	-	TGTGCCAGCAGCCTCCCCAGAACGGGCTCCTATAATTCACCCCTCCACTTT	CASSLPRTGSYNSPLHF
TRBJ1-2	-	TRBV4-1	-	TGCGCCAGCAGCCAACGGGGAAAATTGAACTATGGCTACACCTTC	CASSQRGKLNYGYTF
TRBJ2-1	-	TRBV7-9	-	TGTGCCAGCAGCTTGGTAGGGGGAGGGCCTGTGGATGAGCAGTTCTTC	CASSLVGGGPVDEQFF
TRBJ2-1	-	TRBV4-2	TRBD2	TGTGCCAGCAGCCAAGATATACGGGGGGGCCATAATGAGCAGTTCTTC	CASSQDIRGGHNEQFF
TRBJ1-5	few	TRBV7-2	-	TGTGCCAGCAGCTTGGGCGGAGGTAGAAATCAGCCCCAGCATTTT	CASSLGGGRNQPQHF
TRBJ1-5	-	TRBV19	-	TGTGCCAGTAGCGACAGGCCGAATCAGCCCCAGCATTTT	CASSDRPNQPQHF
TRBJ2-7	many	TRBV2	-	TGTGCCAGCAGAGGAAGCCCCCGGGGCGAGCAGTACTTC	CASRGSPRGEQYF
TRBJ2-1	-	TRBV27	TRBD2	TGTGCCAGCAGTATTAGCGGGGTCCACAATGAGCAGTTCTTC	CASSISGVHNEQFF
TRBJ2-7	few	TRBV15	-	TGTGCCACCAGCAGAGATCCAGGGCAGACCCACGAGCAGTACTTC	CATSRDPGQTHEQYF
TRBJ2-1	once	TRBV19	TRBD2	TGTGCCAGTAGAACAGTATGGGGGATAGCGGGAGGGAAGAATGAGCAGTTCTTC	CASRTVWGIAGGKNEQFF
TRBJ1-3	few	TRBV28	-	TGTGCCAGCAGTTTTCCTACTGGAAACACCATATATTTT	CASSFPTGNTIYF
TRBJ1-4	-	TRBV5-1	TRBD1	TGCGCCAGCAGCCGGACAGGGGGTTATGAAAAACTGTTTTTT	CASSRTGGYEKLFF
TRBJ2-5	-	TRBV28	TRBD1	TGTGCCAGCAGTGCCTCGACAGGGGGAATAAAGACCCAGTACTTC	CASSASTGGIKTQYF
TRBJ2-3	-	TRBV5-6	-	TGTGCCAGCAGCTTAGGAGGAGATACGCAGTATTTT	CASSLGGDTQYF
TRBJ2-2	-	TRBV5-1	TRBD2	TGCGCCAGCAGCAGAACTAGCGGGGGGGCTGCGACCGGGGAGCTGTTTTTT	CASSRTSGGAATGELFF
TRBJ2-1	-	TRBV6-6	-	TGTGCCAGCAGTCTCGAGCAGACCGGGACTTTGTACAATGAGCAGTTCTTC	CASSLEQTGTLYNEQFF
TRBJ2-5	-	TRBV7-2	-	TGTGCCAGCAGCTTAGCGTATTCGGAGACCCAGTACTTC	CASSLAYSETQYF
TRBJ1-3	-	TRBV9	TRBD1	TGTGCCAGCAGCGTAGGACAGGGCTCTGGAAACACCATATATTTT	CASSVGQGSGNTIYF
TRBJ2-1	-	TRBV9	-	TGTGCCAGCAGCTCCGTGGGCGAGCAGTTCTTC	CASSSVGEQFF
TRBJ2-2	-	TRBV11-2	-	TGTGCCAGCAGCCGATCTAGCGCCCACACCGGAGAGCTGTTTTTT	CASSRSSAHTGELFF
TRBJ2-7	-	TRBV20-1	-	TGCAGTGCTAGTTCACAGGTATACGAGCAGTACTTC	CSASSQVYEQYF
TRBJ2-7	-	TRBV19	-	TGTGCCAGTAGTATCTCAAGCGGGTTGTCCTACGAGCAGTACTTC	CASSISSGLSYEQYF
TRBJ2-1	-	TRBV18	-	TGTGCCAGCTCAGGGCAGTCACACAATGAGCAGTTCTTC	CASSGQSHNEQFF
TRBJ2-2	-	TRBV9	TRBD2	TGTGCCAGCAGCGTAGACCTAGCGGGATACACCGGGGAGCTGTTTTTT	CASSVDLAGYTGELFF
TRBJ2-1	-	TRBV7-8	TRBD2	TGTGCCAGCAGCCTCCGGGCTAGCGGGGGGGCGACCTACAATGAGCAGTTCTTC	CASSLRASGGATYNEQFF
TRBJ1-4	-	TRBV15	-	TGTGCCACCAGCAGGACAGGTGAACCTAATGAAAAACTGTTTTTT	CATSRTGEPNEKLFF
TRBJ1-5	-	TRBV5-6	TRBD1	TGTGCCAGCAGCACTTGGGACAGAGGGAATCAGCCCCAGCATTTT	CASSTWDRGNQPQHF
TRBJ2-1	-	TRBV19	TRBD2	TGTGCCAGTTCTAAAACTCAGCGGGAGTACAATGAGCAGTTCTTC	CASSKTQREYNEQFF
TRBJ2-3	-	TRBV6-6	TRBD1	TGTGCCAGCAGTTACCGTGGACAGGGCGGCACAGATACGCAGTATTTT	CASSYRGQGGTDTQYF
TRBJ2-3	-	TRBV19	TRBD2	TGTGCCAGTAGTATAGGAGGGACTAGCGGGGCGCAGTATTTT	CASSIGGTSGAQYF
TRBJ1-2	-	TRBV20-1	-	TGCAGTGCTAGTTCCCCCTCGACAGGCGACTATGGCTACACCTTC	CSASSPSTGDYGYTF
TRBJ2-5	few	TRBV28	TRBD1	TGTGCCACCGGGACAGAGTTACAAGAGACCCAGTACTTC	CATGTELQETQYF
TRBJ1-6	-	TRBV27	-	TGTGCCAGCAGTCCAGGGGCCGGGTCCTATAATTCACCCCTCCACTTT	CASSPGAGSYNSPLHF
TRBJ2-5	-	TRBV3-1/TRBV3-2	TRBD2	TGTGCCAGCAGCCAAGGAGTAGCGGGAGGGATGGAGACCCAGTACTTC	CASSQGVAGGMETQYF
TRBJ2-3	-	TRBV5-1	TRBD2	TGCGCCAGCAGCTCCCTGACTAGCGGGAGCACAGATACGCAGTATTTT	CASSSLTSGSTDTQYF
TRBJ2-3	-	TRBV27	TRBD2	TGTGCCAGCAGTTCCGGACTAGCGGGAGGGCCGACAGATACGCAGTATTTT	CASSSGLAGGPTDTQYF
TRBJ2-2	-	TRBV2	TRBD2	TGTGCCAGCAGTCGGGACAACTCCGGACTAGCGGGAGTTGGGGAGCTGTTTTTT	CASSRDNSGLAGVGELFF
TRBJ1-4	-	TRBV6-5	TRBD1	TGTGCCAGCAAATCAGGGGGCGGTAATGAAAAACTGTTTTTT	CASKSGGGNEKLFF
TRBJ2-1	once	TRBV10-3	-	TGTGCCATCAGTCTCGAGCTAACCGGGACTCCTCAGTTCTTC	CAISLELTGTPQFF
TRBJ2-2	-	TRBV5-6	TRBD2	TGTGCCAGCAGCTCGTACCCTCCGGGACTAGCGGCCCGGAGCGGGGAGCTGTTTTTT	CASSSYPPGLAARSGELFF
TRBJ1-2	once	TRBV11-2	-	TGTGCCAGCAGCTTATCACCCCCGGGACAAAGTATCTATGGCTACACCTTC	CASSLSPPGQSIYGYTF